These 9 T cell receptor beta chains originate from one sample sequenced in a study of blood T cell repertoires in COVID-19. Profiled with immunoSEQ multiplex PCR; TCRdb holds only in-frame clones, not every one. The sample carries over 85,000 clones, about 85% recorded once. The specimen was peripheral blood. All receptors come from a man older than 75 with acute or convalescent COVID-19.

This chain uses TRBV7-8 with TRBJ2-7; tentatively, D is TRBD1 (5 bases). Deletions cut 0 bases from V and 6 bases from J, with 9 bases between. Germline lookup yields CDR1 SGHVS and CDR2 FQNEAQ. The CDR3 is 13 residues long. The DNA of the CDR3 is TGTGCCAGCAGCTTAGCGGGTCAGGGCGAGCAGTACTTC. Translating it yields CASSLAGQGEQYF.

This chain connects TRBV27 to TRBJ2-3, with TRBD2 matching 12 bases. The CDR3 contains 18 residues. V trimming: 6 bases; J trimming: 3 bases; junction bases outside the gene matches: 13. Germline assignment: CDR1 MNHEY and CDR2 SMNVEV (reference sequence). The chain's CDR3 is CASRENLGLAGQTDTQYF. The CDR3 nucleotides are TGTGCCAGCAGGGAGAACCTTGGACTAGCGGGACAAACAGATACGCAGTATTTT.

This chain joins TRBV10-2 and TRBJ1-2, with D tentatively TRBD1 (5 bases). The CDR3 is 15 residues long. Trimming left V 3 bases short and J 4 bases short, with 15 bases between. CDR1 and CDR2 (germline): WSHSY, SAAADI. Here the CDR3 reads CASSEGDGRGYGYTF. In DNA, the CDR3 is TGCGCCAGCAGTGAAGGCGACGGAAGGGGCTATGGCTACACCTTC.

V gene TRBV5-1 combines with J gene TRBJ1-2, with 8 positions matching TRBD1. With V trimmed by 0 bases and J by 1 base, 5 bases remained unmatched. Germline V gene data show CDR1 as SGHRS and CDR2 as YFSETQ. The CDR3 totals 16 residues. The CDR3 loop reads CASSLAGQGHNYGYTF. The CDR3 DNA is TGCGCCAGCAGCTTGGCAGGACAGGGACATAACTATGGCTACACCTTC.

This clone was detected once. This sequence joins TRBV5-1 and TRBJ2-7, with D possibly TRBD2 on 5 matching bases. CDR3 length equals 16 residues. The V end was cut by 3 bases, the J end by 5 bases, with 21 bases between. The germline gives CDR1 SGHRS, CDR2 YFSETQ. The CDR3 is CASSSSTSIRANEQYF. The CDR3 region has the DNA TGCGCCAGCAGCTCCTCAACTAGTATTCGGGCGAACGAGCAGTACTTC.

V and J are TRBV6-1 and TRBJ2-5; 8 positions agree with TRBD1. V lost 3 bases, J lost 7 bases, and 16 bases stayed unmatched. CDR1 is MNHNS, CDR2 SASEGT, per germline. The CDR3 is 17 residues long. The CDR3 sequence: CASSDNSGGGLGGTQYF. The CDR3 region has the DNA TGTGCCAGCAGTGATAACTCAGGGGGCGGACTTGGGGGGACCCAGTACTTC.

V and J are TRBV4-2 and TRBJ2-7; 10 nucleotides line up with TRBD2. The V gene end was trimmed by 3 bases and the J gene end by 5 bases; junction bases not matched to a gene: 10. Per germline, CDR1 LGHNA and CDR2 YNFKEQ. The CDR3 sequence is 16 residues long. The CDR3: CASSQEPGLAMNEQYF. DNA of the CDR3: TGTGCCAGCAGCCAGGAACCGGGACTAGCGATGAACGAGCAGTACTTC.

The CDR3 bases are TGTGCCAGCAGTCGCCCTCCTCCGGGACAGGGCACCTCCTACGAGCAGTACTTC. This gives the protein CASSRPPPGQGTSYEQYF. This sequence joins TRBV6-2 or TRBV6-3 and TRBJ2-7, with 9 bases matching TRBD1. CDR3 length: 18 residues. V was clipped by 5 bases and J by 0 bases; unmatched bases: 14. Germline CDR1 is MNHEY and CDR2 is SVGEGT.

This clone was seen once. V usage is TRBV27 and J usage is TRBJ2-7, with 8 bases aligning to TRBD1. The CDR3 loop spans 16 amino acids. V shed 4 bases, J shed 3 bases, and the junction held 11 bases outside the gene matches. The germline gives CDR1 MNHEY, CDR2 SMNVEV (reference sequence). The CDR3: CASSSPRTGRLYEQYF. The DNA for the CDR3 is TGTGCCAGCAGTTCCCCACGGACAGGGCGCCTCTACGAGCAGTACTTC.